The 10 T cell receptor beta chains below come from one sample, sequenced in a study of chemoradiotherapy in HPV16-positive cancers. Libraries were prepared by immunoSEQ multiplex PCR; TCRdb keeps only in-frame clonotypes and omits some of them. The sample lists under 35,000 clones; over 90% were seen once. The sequencing used blood, collected from a patient who underwent chemoradiotherapy. These receptors originate from a human donor with HPV-associated anogenital cancer.

The rearrangement joins TRBV6-5 to TRBJ2-3; perhaps TRBD1 as D (6 bases). This CDR3 has 14 residues. V shed 2 bases and J shed 5 bases, with 11 bases lying between them. Germline assignment: CDR1 MNHEY and CDR2 SVGAGI. The DNA of the CDR3 is TGTGCCAGCAGTTACGGACAGAGGGGAGATACGCAGTATTTT. Protein product: CASSYGQRGDTQYF.

The gene calls are TRBV4-1 and TRBJ2-3; TRBD1 aligns across 9 bases. This CDR3 is 15 amino acids long. CDR1 and CDR2 (germline): MGHRA, YSYEKL. V was pared by 4 bases and J by 5 bases, with 7 bases of the junction left unmatched. In nucleotides, the CDR3 is TGCGCCAGCAGCCCCACAGGGGGCTGGGGAGATACGCAGTATTTT. This encodes CASSPTGGWGDTQYF.

J is TRBJ1-5 and V is TRBV18, with unresolved D. Trimming left V 1 base short and J 7 bases short, with 14 bases between. Germline V gene lookup returns CDR1 KGHSH and CDR2 LQKENI. The CDR3 consists of 15 residues. CDR3 sequence (DNA): TGTGCCAGCTCACCACAGGAAGCACCCGACCAGCCCCAGCATTTT. This translates into CASSPQEAPDQPQHF.

The chain combines TRBV7-3 with TRBJ2-7, with unresolved D. The CDR3 totals 11 residues. V shed 5 bases and J shed 2 bases, with 4 bases lying between them. Germline CDR1 and CDR2: SGHTA and FQGTGA. The CDR3 is CASSPPYEQYF. In nucleotides, the CDR3 is TGTGCCAGCAGCCCTCCCTACGAGCAGTACTTC.

This sequence joins TRBV2 and TRBJ1-4, with D uncertain. V was clipped by 2 bases and J by 4 bases, with 8 bases between them. Germline CDR1 is SNHLY and CDR2 is FYNNEI. CDR3 length: 14 residues. The CDR3 reads CASSELFSNEKLFF. CDR3 in DNA: TGTGCCAGCAGTGAACTATTCAGTAATGAAAAACTGTTTTTT.

The V and J genes are TRBV15 and TRBJ1-2; perhaps TRBD1 as D (5 bases). Deletions cut 0 bases from V and 2 bases from J, with 10 bases between. The germline gives CDR1 LNHNV, CDR2 YYDKDF (reference sequence). This CDR3 contains 15 residues. CDR3 sequence (DNA): TGTGCCACCAGCAGAGAAGACAGAGGGAACTATGGCTACACCTTC. Translating gives CATSREDRGNYGYTF.

The chain links TRBV7-2 to TRBJ1-2; the D is unclear. The CDR3 consists of 15 residues. V shed 3 bases and J shed 5 bases, with 16 bases lying between them. Per germline, CDR1 SGHTA and CDR2 FQGNSA. CDR3 in amino acids: CASSLGQPDNYGYTF. CDR3 bases: TGTGCCAGCAGCTTGGGCCAACCTGATAATTATGGCTACACCTTC. The whole variable domain, remainder taken from reference TRBV7-2 and TRBJ1-2, is GAGVSQSPSNKVTEKGKDVELRCDPISGHTALYWYRQSLGQGLEFLIYFQGNSAPDKSGLPSDRFSAERTGGSVSTLTIQRTQQEDSAVYLCASSLGQPDNYGYTFGSGTRLTVV.

This clone was detected only once. The V gene is TRBV5-4, the J gene TRBJ2-7; D possibly matches TRBD1 or TRBD2 (5 bases each). CDR3 length equals 13 residues. V was clipped by 6 bases and J by 6 bases, with 16 bases between them. The V gene's germline CDR1 is SGHNT and CDR2 YYREEE (reference sequence). The chain's CDR3 is CASTQGPEGEQYF. DNA of the CDR3: TGTGCCAGCACCCAGGGACCCGAGGGCGAGCAGTACTTC.

V and J are TRBV4-3 and TRBJ2-1; 15 nucleotides agree with TRBD2. This CDR3 is built from 16 residues. The trim removed 4 bases at V and 10 bases at J, leaving 8 bases unmatched. Germline assignment: CDR1 LGHNA and CDR2 YSLEER. The CDR3 DNA follows: TGCGCCAGCAGCCCATCTGGACTAGCGGGGGGGAGCGAGCAGTTCTTC. It is translated as CASSPSGLAGGSEQFF.

The chain uses TRBV5-1 and TRBJ1-5; D not certain. Trimming cost V 4 bases and J 6 bases, with 2 bases left between them. The CDR3 spans 10 residues. The germline gives CDR1 SGHRS, CDR2 YFSETQ. The CDR3 DNA sequence: TGCGCCAGCAGCCCTCAGCCCCAGCATTTT. Translating gives CASSPQPQHF.